This TCR beta chain is drawn from a study of Graves' ophthalmopathy and Graves' hyperthyroidism (dated by TCRdb to 2016 to 2019). As for the study more broadly: Peripheral blood was collected before any treatment was given, at the time of initial diagnosis. The study used TCR beta repertoire signatures to distinguish Graves' ophthalmopathy from Graves' hyperthyroidism and to predict progression to ophthalmopathy. In total, 120 to 150 blood samples were TCR-sequenced: fewer than 50 ophthalmopathy, approximately 75 hyperthyroidism and roughly 17 hyperthyroidism-to-ophthalmopathy patients. To explore V-J signatures that separate ophthalmopathy from hyperthyroidism, a discovery set of about 96 patients was enrolled, consisting of roughly 45 with ophthalmopathy and roughly 59 with stable hyperthyroidism. For independent validation, a separate cohort was made up of around 18 hyperthyroidism patients plus 17 patients who later progressed from hyperthyroidism to ophthalmopathy. T-cell repertoires of thyroid tissue and blood were compared in 5 or 6 hyperthyroidism patients. Following sampling, methimazole starting at 30 mg daily was administered to hyperthyroidism patients, and high-dose intravenous methylprednisolone was administered to ophthalmopathy patients. Broader findings and caveats from the paper: Most of the expanded thyroid clonotypes with a frequency above 0.001 were also detected in blood, and it was suggested that the thyroid immune response may be reflected by blood repertoires. No statistical method was used to set the sample size in advance, and the investigators knew which group each participant was assigned to. In validation, the model predicted ophthalmopathy progression with 55% to 71% sensitivity and 72.22% specificity; roughly 12 predicted patients were CT-confirmed with GO in a median of around 6.5 months. In cross-validation, the 13-signature model distinguished ophthalmopathy from stable hyperthyroidism with just over 85% sensitivity and approximately 81% specificity, and in the test set the corresponding values were roughly 80% and 76%.

Ophthalmopathy patients had moderately to severely active disease, Clinical Activity Score of at least 3, NOSPECS grade of at least 4, and disease duration under 3 months. Patients with other autoimmune diseases, uncontrolled infections, pregnancy or lactation were excluded. Clinical symptoms, serum thyroxine, TRAb, thyroid ultrasound and orbital computed tomography formed the basis of the diagnosis. PBMCs were isolated from 10 ml of fresh peripheral blood by Ficoll-Paque density gradient centrifugation. Trizol reagent was used to extract the total RNA, and its quality was then checked on an Agilent 2100 Bioanalyzer. For repertoire sequencing, the TCR beta CDR3 regions were amplified from RNA transcripts. The first round was an RT-PCR using HTBI primers with the Qiagen OneStep RT-PCR kit, and this first round was followed by a second-round multiplex PCR, then size selection and purification. Sequencing of the libraries was carried out on an Illumina HiSeq2000 in paired-end mode with 100 bp reads. In the paper's pipeline: SOAPnuke was used for read processing, and reads with adapters, uncalled bases, a mean Phred below 15, or no exact constant-primer or identifier match were discarded. COPE v1.2.5 was used to merge high-quality paired reads. Unique nucleotide sequences were defined as clonotypes and aligned to IMGT TRB V, D and J references using MiTCR v1.1. The analysis was limited to V-J combinations with a frequency above 0.0001, which together covered approximately 99% of repertoires. For each V-J combination, a TCR clonal expansion and chaos score was defined as F50 clonal expansion divided by the chaos observed in the TCRdist matrix. Welch's t-statistics and random forest were used to narrow the features down to roughly twelve V-J combinations, which were then fed into a naive Bayes classifier. The similarity between thyroid and blood repertoires was quantified using the Morisita-Horn index. Clones were called with MiXCR by TCRdb after fastp trimmed the public reads at Q25, and only in-frame beta chains were retained. Merged by CDR3 protein, the rows form single entries marked with the most common genes and DNA. TCRdb's processing, not the authors' own work, is the source of the V and J calls. The sample table holds 740,000 or so distinct CDR3 sequences, of which roughly two fifths were seen once. The ten largest clones represent roughly 46% of the sample.

This clonotype was detected many times. The antigen it binds to is not known. Base qualities are missing; no much larger clone stands one base away. Trimmed from V: 3 bases; trimmed from J: 8 bases; junction bases lacking a gene match: 8. CDR1 and CDR2 are read off the germline V gene (reference sequence) as SEHNR and FQNEAQ. The CDR3 runs 15 amino acids, cysteine and phenylalanine included. The sequence is cut down to CDR3 DNA, 45 bases in frame from base 1. This chain joins TRBV7-9 to TRBJ1-4; 8 central bases correspond to TRBD1. This clonotype was sampled from an adult man with Graves' ophthalmopathy. The specimen was peripheral blood. The CDR3 here reads CASSFGTGIKEKLFF. The nucleotide sequence reads TGTGCCAGCAGCTTTGGGACAGGTATTAAGGAAAAACTGTTTTTT.